The 27 T cell receptor beta chains below were found in one sample sequenced in a study of shared clonotypes between healthy human individuals. Assay used: immunoSEQ multiplex PCR; TCRdb lists only in-frame clones, some missing. The sample has over a million clones, 70% to 80% seen once. What was sequenced was memory CD4+ T cells sorted from blood. Subset here: CD45RA-negative fraction. The receptors derive from a man between 18 and 35 years old in good health.

Notes on this clone: Distinct nucleotide sequences in the sample also encode this CDR3. V gene TRBV6-6 combines with J gene TRBJ2-3, with 15 bases lining up with TRBD2. The CDR3 consists of 16 residues. In germline, CDR1 is MNHNY, CDR2 SVGAGI (reference sequence). The junction had 6 bases not matched to a gene; V was cut back by 6 bases and J by 5 bases. The chain's CDR3 is CASSGLAGGRGDTQYF. The CDR3 DNA reads as TGTGCCAGCAGCGGACTAGCGGGAGGGCGGGGAGATACGCAGTATTTT.

This clone appeared a few times. This chain links TRBV19 with TRBJ2-2; D call uncertain. CDR3 size: 15 residues. CDR1 and CDR2 from the germline V gene are LNHDA and SQIVND (reference sequence). The V end lost 1 base, the J end lost 1 base, and 7 bases lay between the germline ends. CDR3: CASSIGQLNTGELFF. CDR3 sequence (DNA): TGTGCCAGTAGTATAGGGCAGCTGAACACCGGGGAGCTGTTTTTT.

J is TRBJ2-7 and V is TRBV10-3; 7 bases are a match to TRBD1. The CDR3 contains 13 residues. Germline trimming cut 8 bases from V and 3 bases from J; bases unmatched to any gene: 7. Germline V gene data show CDR1 as ENHRY and CDR2 as SYGVKD. The CDR3 nucleotides read TGTGCCATCTCGGGACAGCAAAACTACGAGCAGTACTTC. It specifies CAISGQQNYEQYF.

The chain joins TRBV18 to TRBJ2-5; 14 nucleotides agree with TRBD2. Trimming at V came to 4 bases and at J to 4 bases, leaving 8 bases not matched to a gene. The CDR3 totals 17 residues. CDR1 is KGHSH, CDR2 LQKENI, per germline. The CDR3: CASSLGLAGGRRETQYF. The CDR3 region has the DNA TGTGCCAGCTCACTTGGACTAGCGGGAGGACGGCGAGAGACCCAGTACTTC.

The rearrangement joins TRBV2 to TRBJ1-1; D not certain. Germline values: CDR1 SNHLY, CDR2 FYNNEI. Trimming left V 6 bases short and J 3 bases short, with 11 bases between. This CDR3 contains 13 residues. The CDR3 nucleotides are TGTGCCAGCAGGTCGGGATCCTACACTGAAGCTTTCTTT. Protein: CASRSGSYTEAFF.

The chain has TRBV2 and TRBJ1-3; D ambiguous. V was trimmed by 6 bases and J by 0 bases, leaving 6 bases between them. The germline CDR1 and CDR2 sequences are SNHLY and FYNNEI. This CDR3 comprises 13 residues. CDR3 amino acids: CASRWDSGNTIYF. As DNA, the CDR3 is TGTGCCAGCAGATGGGACTCTGGAAACACCATATATTTT.

The chain uses TRBV30 and TRBJ2-6; no clear D gene. Between the trimmed V and J ends, which lost 3 bases and 1 base, there was a span of 7 bases. The CDR3 is made up of 14 amino acids. The germline V gene encodes CDR1 GTSNPN and CDR2 SVGIG (reference sequence). DNA for the CDR3: TGTGCCTGGAGAGGTAGGTCTGGGGCCAACGTCCTGACTTTC. Translating it yields CAWRGRSGANVLTF.

The chain joins TRBV6-1 to TRBJ2-3, with TRBD1 matching 9 bases. The CDR3 covers 15 residues. Per germline, CDR1 MNHNS and CDR2 SASEGT. Losses at the gene ends were 6 bases for V and 2 bases for J; bases not matched to a gene: 6. The CDR3 nucleotides read TGTGCCAGCAGGGCGGGACAGGGAGACACAGATACGCAGTATTTT. Residues: CASRAGQGDTDTQYF.

In this sample, this clone turned up a few times. This chain connects TRBV4-1 to TRBJ2-7; 14 bases align to TRBD2. This CDR3 spans 18 amino acids. The germline V gene has CDR1 MGHRA and CDR2 YSYEKL. Losses at the gene ends were 4 bases for V and 1 base for J; bases not matched to a gene: 9. CDR3 region: CASSRGTSGGANSYEQYF. The DNA of the CDR3 is TGCGCCAGCAGCCGTGGGACTAGCGGGGGCGCTAATTCCTACGAGCAGTACTTC.

The chain has TRBV6-6 and TRBJ2-5, with D possibly being TRBD1 (6 bases). With the DNA end fitting TRBJ2-7 better, the J assignment may be wrong. The CDR3 extends over 12 amino acids. Looked up from germline, CDR1 is MNHNY and CDR2 is SVGAGI (reference sequence). CDR3 loop: CASSATGSEQYF. The CDR3 coding sequence is TGTGCCAGCAGTGCTACAGGGAGCGAGCAGTACTTC.

The chain carries TRBV19 and TRBJ1-5; tentatively, D is TRBD1 (5 bases). This CDR3 region has 15 residues. Trimming left V 8 bases short and J 4 bases short, with 18 bases between. Germline V CDR1 and CDR2: LNHDA, SQIVND (reference sequence). The CDR3 loop reads CASAPIGGANQPQHF. The CDR3 DNA reads as TGTGCCAGTGCTCCAATTGGAGGGGCGAATCAGCCCCAGCATTTT.

V and J are TRBV5-1 and TRBJ2-1; 8 bases map to TRBD2. V lost 3 bases and J lost 0; bases outside the gene matches: 8. In germline, CDR1 is SGHRS, CDR2 YFSETQ. The CDR3 length is 17 residues. CDR3 DNA: TGCGCCAGCAGCTCCGGCGGGGGGCCGAGCTCCTACAATGAGCAGTTCTTC. It yields the protein CASSSGGGPSSYNEQFF. Full variable domain (rest looked up from reference TRBV5-1 and TRBJ2-1): KAGVTQTPRYLIKTRGQQVTLSCSPISGHRSVSWYQQTPGQGLQFLFEYFSETQRNKGNFPGRFSGRQFSNSRSEMNVSTLELGDSALYLCASSSGGGPSSYNEQFFGPGTRLTVL.

The gene calls are TRBV7-2 and TRBJ1-1; no firm D call. The CDR3 has 12 amino acids. Trimming took off 4 bases at V and 0 bases at J, with 3 bases between the two ends. CDR1 SGHTA and CDR2 FQGNSA come from the germline V gene. The CDR3 is CASSSVNTEAFF. CDR3 sequence (DNA): TGTGCCAGCAGCTCCGTGAACACTGAAGCTTTCTTT.

This clone is a singleton in its sample. The chain links TRBV5-1 to TRBJ1-1; possible D gene TRBD1, 5 bases. Germline V gene lookup returns CDR1 SGHRS and CDR2 YFSETQ. V was shortened by 4 bases and J by 4 bases, with 17 bases between the two germline ends. The CDR3 extends over 15 amino acids. Here the CDR3 reads CASSPGTATTTEAFF. The CDR3 bases are TGCGCCAGCAGCCCTGGGACCGCGACGACCACTGAAGCTTTCTTT.

This sequence joins TRBV10-1 and TRBJ2-7; 9 bases map to TRBD2. In germline, CDR1 is WNHNN, CDR2 SYGVQD (reference sequence). Losses at the gene ends were 1 base for V and 3 bases for J; bases not matched to a gene: 7. CDR3 length: 16 amino acids. CDR3 bases: TGCGCCAGCAGTGAGTACGGTGGTAGCGGGGGCTACGAGCAGTACTTC. Amino acids: CASSEYGGSGGYEQYF.

This chain joins TRBV13 and TRBJ2-7, with 13 nucleotides matching TRBD2. From germline, CDR1 is PRHDT and CDR2 FYEKMQ (reference sequence). Losses at the gene ends were 3 bases for V and 5 bases for J; bases not matched to a gene: 7. This CDR3 has 16 amino acids. The CDR3: CASSFSGTSGTNEQYF. In DNA form, the CDR3 reads TGTGCCAGCAGCTTCAGCGGGACTAGCGGGACCAACGAGCAGTACTTC.

The chain links TRBV5-4 to TRBJ2-5; TRBD1 matches at 11 bases. The CDR3 sequence is 14 residues long. Germline CDR1 reads SGHNT; CDR2 reads YYREEE (reference sequence). The V and J ends lost 6 bases and 5 bases, in that order; junction bases with no gene match: 6. CDR3 coding DNA: TGTGCCAGCAACCGGGACAGGGGGTATGAGACCCAGTACTTC. Amino acid sequence: CASNRDRGYETQYF.

The chain joins TRBV5-8 to TRBJ1-1, with D possibly matching TRBD1 (6 bases). Germline lookup yields CDR1 SGHTS and CDR2 YDEGEE. V lost 4 bases and J 0 bases, leaving 25 bases between the germline ends. The CDR3 has 19 residues. CDR3: CASSGTTGGPFRMNTEAFF. The DNA of the CDR3 is TGTGCCAGCAGCGGCACGACGGGGGGCCCTTTTCGAATGAACACTGAAGCTTTCTTT.

This chain joins TRBV7-9 and TRBJ2-3; D is unclear. V lost 5 bases and J 6 bases, leaving 9 bases between the germline ends. This CDR3 region has 12 residues. Germline V gene sequence: CDR1 SEHNR, CDR2 FQNEAQ (reference sequence). CDR3 residues: CASSRSGDTQYF. The CDR3 nucleotides are TGTGCCAGCAGCCGTTCGGGCGATACGCAGTATTTT.

J is TRBJ2-3 and V is TRBV5-1, with 10 bases aligning to TRBD2. This CDR3 has 16 amino acids. V shed 2 bases and J 5 bases; nucleotides not matched to a gene: 8. From germline, CDR1 is SGHRS and CDR2 YFSETQ. This CDR3 is CASSFPLAGAVDTQYF. The CDR3 DNA is TGCGCCAGCAGCTTCCCCCTAGCGGGGGCGGTAGATACGCAGTATTTT.

The chain uses TRBV28 and TRBJ1-2; 9 nucleotides line up with TRBD1. Germline V gene data show CDR1 as MDHEN and CDR2 as SYDVKM. Trimming took 6 bases from V and 5 from J; bases not matched to a gene: 7. The CDR3 is made up of 14 amino acids. The CDR3 loop is CASRMVDRGYGYTF. CDR3 coding DNA: TGTGCCAGCAGGATGGTGGACAGGGGATATGGCTACACCTTC.

V is TRBV30 and J is TRBJ1-4; no definite D call. Between the trimmed V and J ends, which lost 1 base and 4 bases, there was a span of 10 bases. CDR3 length equals 14 residues. Germline-derived CDR1 and CDR2 are GTSNPN and SVGIG (reference sequence). CDR3: CAWSGGRGNEKLFF. Written as DNA, the CDR3 is TGTGCCTGGAGTGGTGGGCGGGGTAATGAAAAACTGTTTTTT.

This chain uses TRBV18 with TRBJ1-1; TRBD1 might be the D (6 bases). Trimming removed 5 bases at V and 0 bases at J, with 16 bases between. The CDR3 extends over 16 amino acids. Per germline, CDR1 KGHSH and CDR2 LQKENI. CDR3 sequence: CASSLSGAGMNTEAFF. CDR3 bases: TGTGCCAGCTCATTATCGGGGGCCGGAATGAACACTGAAGCTTTCTTT.

Details on this clone: The sample holds other DNA sequences that translate to the same CDR3. The genes are TRBV10-2 and TRBJ1-5, with D possibly matching TRBD1 (5 bases). Germline-derived CDR1 and CDR2 are WSHSY and SAAADI. With 3 bases removed from V and 7 bases from J, the gap between germline ends came to 10 bases. The length of the CDR3 is 13 residues. CDR3 amino acids: CASSEMGDQPQHF. The CDR3 DNA follows: TGCGCCAGCAGTGAAATGGGGGACCAGCCCCAGCATTTT.

Only a few counts were recorded for this clone. The rearrangement uses TRBV19 and TRBJ1-5; D gene ambiguous. The CDR3 length is 14 residues. Germline CDR1 LNHDA, CDR2 SQIVND (reference sequence). V lost 3 bases and J lost 0, with 6 bases in between. DNA for the CDR3: TGTGCCAGTAGTATCCAGTATAGCAATCAGCCCCAGCATTTT. It translates to CASSIQYSNQPQHF.

This chain joins TRBV11-2 and TRBJ1-1; TRBD1 aligns across 7 bases. With 5 bases clipped from V and 0 bases from J, the junction kept 12 bases outside the gene matches. This CDR3 comprises 17 residues. From germline, CDR1 is SGHAT and CDR2 FQNNGV. This CDR3 is CASSPRTGVGMNTEAFF. CDR3 in DNA: TGTGCCAGCAGCCCTAGGACAGGAGTAGGTATGAACACTGAAGCTTTCTTT.

This clone occurred a few times. The sample contains more than one DNA sequence encoding this CDR3. The chain recombines TRBV18 with TRBJ1-4; 9 positions agree with TRBD1. The CDR3 runs 14 residues. The V gene end was trimmed by 3 bases and the J gene end by 5 bases; junction bases not matched to a gene: 1. The germline gives CDR1 KGHSH, CDR2 LQKENI. CDR3 residues: CASSPGTGNEKLFF. The CDR3, as DNA: TGTGCCAGCTCACCCGGGACAGGGAATGAAAAACTGTTTTTT.